Reported below is one TCR beta chain. This sample was included in a study of T cell changes during pregnancy in multiple sclerosis. Method: immunoSEQ multiplex PCR; TCRdb's copy keeps in-frame clones and lacks some. The data contain about 83,000 clones, about 89% of them singletons. Trimming stripped 0 bases from V and 13 bases from J, with 19 bases between. Germline V CDR1 and CDR2: SGHTA, FQGNSA. The length of the CDR3 is 15 residues. The chain joins TRBV7-2 to TRBJ1-5; no reliable D call. The receptor was isolated from a female donor in good health, serving as a control in a pregnancy study. Some clones in this sample may be carry-over from other donors' samples. Sequenced here: PBMCs, sampled in the first trimester of pregnancy. CDR3 residues: CASSLASNRLEDQHF. In DNA, the CDR3 is TGTGCCAGCAGCTTAGCGTCGAACCGGTTAGAAGATCAGCATTTT.